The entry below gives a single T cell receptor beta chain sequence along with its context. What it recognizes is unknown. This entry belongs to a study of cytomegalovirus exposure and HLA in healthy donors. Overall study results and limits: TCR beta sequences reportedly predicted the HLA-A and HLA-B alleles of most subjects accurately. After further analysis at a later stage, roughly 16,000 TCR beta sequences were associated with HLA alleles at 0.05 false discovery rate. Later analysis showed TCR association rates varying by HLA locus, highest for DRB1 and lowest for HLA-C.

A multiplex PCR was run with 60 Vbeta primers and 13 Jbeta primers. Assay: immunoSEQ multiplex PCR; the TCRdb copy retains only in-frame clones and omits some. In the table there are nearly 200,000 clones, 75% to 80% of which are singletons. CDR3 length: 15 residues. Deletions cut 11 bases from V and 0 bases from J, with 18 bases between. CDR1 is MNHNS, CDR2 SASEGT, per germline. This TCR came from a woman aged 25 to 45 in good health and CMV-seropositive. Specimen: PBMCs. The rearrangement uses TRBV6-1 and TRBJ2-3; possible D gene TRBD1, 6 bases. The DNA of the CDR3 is TGTGCCGGATCGGTACAGGGTTACAGCACAGATACGCAGTATTTT. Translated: CAGSVQGYSTDTQYF.